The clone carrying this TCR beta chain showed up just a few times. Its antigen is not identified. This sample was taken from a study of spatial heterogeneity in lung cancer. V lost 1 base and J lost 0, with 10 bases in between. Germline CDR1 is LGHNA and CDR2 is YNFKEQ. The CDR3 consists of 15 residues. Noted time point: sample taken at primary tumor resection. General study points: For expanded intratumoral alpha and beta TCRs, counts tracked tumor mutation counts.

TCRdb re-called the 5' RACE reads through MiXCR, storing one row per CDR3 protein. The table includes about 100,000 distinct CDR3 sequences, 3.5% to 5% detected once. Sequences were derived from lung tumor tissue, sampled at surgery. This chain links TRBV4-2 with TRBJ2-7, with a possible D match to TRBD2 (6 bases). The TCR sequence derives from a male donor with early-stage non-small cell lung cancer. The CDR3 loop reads CASSQGRGDSYEQYF. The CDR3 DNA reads TGTGCCAGCAGCCAAGGGCGGGGCGACTCCTACGAGCAGTACTTC.